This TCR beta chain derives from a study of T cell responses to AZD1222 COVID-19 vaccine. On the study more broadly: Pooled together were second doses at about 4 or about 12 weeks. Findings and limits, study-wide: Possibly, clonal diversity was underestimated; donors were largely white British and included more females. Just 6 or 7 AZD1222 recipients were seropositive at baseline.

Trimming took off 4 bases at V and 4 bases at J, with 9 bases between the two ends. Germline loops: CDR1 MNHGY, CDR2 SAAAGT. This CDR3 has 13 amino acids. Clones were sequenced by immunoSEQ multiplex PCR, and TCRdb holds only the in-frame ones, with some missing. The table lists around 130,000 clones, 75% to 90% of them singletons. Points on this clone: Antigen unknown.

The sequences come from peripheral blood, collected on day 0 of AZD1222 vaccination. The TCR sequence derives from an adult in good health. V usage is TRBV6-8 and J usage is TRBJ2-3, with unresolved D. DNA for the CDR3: TGTGCCAGCAGTTCTCCCTCTGCAGATACGCAGTATTTT. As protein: CASSSPSADTQYF.